This T cell receptor (beta chain) originates from a study of cytomegalovirus exposure and HLA in healthy donors. Study results and caveats: Reports described diagnosis of cytomegalovirus status by the classifier as highly specific and sensitive.

The CDR3 covers 13 residues. Germline assignment: CDR1 LNHDA and CDR2 SQIVND (reference sequence). V was pared by 6 bases and J by 4 bases, with 13 bases between. The study drew the donors from its roughly 120-subject validation cohort, separate from the 666-subject first cohort. In the case of this clone: Its target is not known.

Method: immunoSEQ multiplex PCR; TCRdb's copy keeps in-frame clones and lacks some. The sample lists 100,000 to 150,000 clones, about 88% occurring once. V usage is TRBV19 and J usage is TRBJ2-7; tentative D call: TRBD2 (7 bases). Specimen: PBMCs. The sequence came from a woman aged 18-30 years in good health and CMV-seronegative. As DNA, the CDR3 is TGTGCCAGTAGCCCGGGGGGCGGGTACGAGCAGTACTTC. Its translation is CASSPGGGYEQYF.